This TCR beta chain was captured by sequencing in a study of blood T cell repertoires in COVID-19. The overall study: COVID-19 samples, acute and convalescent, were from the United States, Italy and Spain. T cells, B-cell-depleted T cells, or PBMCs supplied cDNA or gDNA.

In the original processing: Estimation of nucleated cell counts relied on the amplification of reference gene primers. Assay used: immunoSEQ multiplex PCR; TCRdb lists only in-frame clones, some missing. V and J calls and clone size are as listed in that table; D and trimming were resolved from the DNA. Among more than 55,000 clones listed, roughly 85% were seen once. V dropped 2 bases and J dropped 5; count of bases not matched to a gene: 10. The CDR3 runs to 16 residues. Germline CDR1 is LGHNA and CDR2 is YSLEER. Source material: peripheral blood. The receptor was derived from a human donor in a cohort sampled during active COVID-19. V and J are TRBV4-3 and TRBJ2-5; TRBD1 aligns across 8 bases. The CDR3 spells CASSQSRQGAAETQYF. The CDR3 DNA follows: TGCGCCAGCAGCCAAAGTCGGCAGGGGGCTGCGGAGACCCAGTACTTC.